This TCR beta chain was documented in a study of Graves' ophthalmopathy and Graves' hyperthyroidism. RNA transcripts yielded amplified TCR beta CDR3 regions. RT-PCR in the first round used HTBI primers; a second-round multiplex PCR followed. TCRdb fed the multiplex PCR reads into MiXCR, producing one record per CDR3 protein. In the table there are hundreds of thousands of distinct CDR3 sequences, about 16% of which are singletons. This clonotype was recorded many times. A junction end diverges from the germline sequence, so it may reflect a read error. CDR1 is SQVTM and CDR2 is ANQGSEA in the germline V gene. The CDR3 is 10 residues long.

The sequenced material came from peripheral blood. The clonotype was recovered from a woman aged 18-29 years with stable Graves' hyperthyroidism. The V and J genes are TRBV29-1 and TRBJ1-2, with 10 bases aligning to TRBD1. CDR3 in amino acids: CSAGDRGYAF. Written as DNA, the CDR3 is TGCAGCGCGGGGGACAGGGGCTACGCCTTC.